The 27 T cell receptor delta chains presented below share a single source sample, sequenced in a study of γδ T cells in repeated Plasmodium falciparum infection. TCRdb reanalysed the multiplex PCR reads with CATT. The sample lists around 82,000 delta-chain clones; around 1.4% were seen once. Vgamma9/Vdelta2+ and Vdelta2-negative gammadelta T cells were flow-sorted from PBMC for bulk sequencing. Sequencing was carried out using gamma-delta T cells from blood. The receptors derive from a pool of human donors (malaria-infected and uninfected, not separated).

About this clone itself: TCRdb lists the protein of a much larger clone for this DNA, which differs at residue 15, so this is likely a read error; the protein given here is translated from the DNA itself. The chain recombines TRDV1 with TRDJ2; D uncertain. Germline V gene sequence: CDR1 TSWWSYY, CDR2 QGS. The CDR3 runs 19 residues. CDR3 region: CALGGLRASTLTLTEQLFF. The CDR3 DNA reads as TGTGCTCTTGGGGGGCTACGAGCCAGCACCCTAACCCTGACAGAACAACTCTTCTTT.

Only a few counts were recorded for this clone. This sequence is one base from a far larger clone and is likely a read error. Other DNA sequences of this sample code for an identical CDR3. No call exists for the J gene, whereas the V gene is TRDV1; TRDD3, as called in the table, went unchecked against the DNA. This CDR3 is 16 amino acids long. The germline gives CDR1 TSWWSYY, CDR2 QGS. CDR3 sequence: CALGEFPLGDIYKLIF. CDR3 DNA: TGTGCTCTTGGGGAATTCCCATTGGGGGATATATATAAACTCATCTTC.

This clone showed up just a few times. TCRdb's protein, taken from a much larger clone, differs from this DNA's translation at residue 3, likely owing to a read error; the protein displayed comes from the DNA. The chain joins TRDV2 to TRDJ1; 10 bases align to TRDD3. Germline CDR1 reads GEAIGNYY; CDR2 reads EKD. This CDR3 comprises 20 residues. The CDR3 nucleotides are TGTGCCCGTGACACCGTTCGGGGTCGTCAATTACTGGGGGATGCAAGTAAACTCATCTTT. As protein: CARDTVRGRQLLGDASKLIF.

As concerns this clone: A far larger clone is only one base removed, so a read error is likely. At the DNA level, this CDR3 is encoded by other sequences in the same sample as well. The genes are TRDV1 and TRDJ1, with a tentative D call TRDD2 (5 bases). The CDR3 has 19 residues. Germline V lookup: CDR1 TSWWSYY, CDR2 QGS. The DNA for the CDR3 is TGTGCTCTTGGAGAACCCGAACGGCTCCCTCTCCTATGCACCGATAAACTCATCTTT. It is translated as CALGEPERLPLLCTDKLIF.

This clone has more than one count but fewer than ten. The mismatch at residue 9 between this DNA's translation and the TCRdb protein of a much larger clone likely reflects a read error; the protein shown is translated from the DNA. The CDR3 DNA reads TGTGCTCTTGGGGACTCCCCTCCTGAAGGGGATGGGGGATACGGGAAAGGCGATAAACTCATCTTT. It specifies CALGDSPPEGDGGYGKGDKLIF. The chain carries TRDV1 and TRDJ1, with 11 bases that match TRDD3. The CDR3 sequence is 22 residues long. After removal of 3 bases from V and 4 bases from J, the junction contained 25 bases not matched to a gene. Per the germline V gene, CDR1 is TSWWSYY and CDR2 is QGS.

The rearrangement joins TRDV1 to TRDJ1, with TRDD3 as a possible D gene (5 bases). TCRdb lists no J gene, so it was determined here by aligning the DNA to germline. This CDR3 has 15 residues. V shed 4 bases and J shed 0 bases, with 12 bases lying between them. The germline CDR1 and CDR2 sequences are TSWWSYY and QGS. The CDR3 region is CALGAKHTNTDKLIF. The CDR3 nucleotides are TGTGCTCTTGGGGCGAAACATACGAACACCGATAAACTCATCTTT.

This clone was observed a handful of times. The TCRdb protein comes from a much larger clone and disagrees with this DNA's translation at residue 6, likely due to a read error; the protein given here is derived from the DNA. The DNA for the CDR3 is TGTGCTCTTGGGGAACCTCATCTTCCTACGAAGGGTTCCACCGATAAACTCATCTTT. Translation: CALGEPHLPTKGSTDKLIF. The chain has TRDV1 and TRDJ1; 8 nucleotides line up with TRDD2. The CDR3 totals 19 residues. Germline loops: CDR1 TSWWSYY, CDR2 QGS. V shed 1 base, J shed 1 base, and the junction held 14 bases outside the gene matches.

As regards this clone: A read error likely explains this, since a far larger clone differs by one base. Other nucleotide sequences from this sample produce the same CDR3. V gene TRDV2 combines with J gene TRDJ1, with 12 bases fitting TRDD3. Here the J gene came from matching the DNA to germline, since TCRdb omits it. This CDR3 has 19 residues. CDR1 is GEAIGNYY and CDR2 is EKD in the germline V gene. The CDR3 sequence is CACDTLLLGDTRYTDKLIF. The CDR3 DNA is TGTGCCTGTGACACCCTCCTACTGGGGGATACCCGCTACACTGATAAACTCATCTTT.

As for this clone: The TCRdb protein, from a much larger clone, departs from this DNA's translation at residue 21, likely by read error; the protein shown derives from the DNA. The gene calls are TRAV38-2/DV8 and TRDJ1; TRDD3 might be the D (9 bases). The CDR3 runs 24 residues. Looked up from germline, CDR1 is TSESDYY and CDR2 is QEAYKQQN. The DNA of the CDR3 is TGTGCTTATAGGAGCCCAGTAGGCCTTCCTATTACTGGGGGACGTTCTGTTTACACCGATAGACTCATCTTT. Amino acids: CAYRSPVGLPITGGRSVYTDRLIF.

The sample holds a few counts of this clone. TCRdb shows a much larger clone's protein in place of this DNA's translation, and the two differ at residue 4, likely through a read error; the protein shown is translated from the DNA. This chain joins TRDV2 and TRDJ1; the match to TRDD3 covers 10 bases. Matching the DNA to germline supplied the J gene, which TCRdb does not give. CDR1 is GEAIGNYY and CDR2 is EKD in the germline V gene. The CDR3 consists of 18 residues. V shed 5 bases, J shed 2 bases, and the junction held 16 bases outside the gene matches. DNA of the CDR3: TGTGCCTGTGGCCTTAATATCCCCTGGGGGATAGCGACCGATAAACTCATCTTT. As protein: CACGLNIPWGIATDKLIF.

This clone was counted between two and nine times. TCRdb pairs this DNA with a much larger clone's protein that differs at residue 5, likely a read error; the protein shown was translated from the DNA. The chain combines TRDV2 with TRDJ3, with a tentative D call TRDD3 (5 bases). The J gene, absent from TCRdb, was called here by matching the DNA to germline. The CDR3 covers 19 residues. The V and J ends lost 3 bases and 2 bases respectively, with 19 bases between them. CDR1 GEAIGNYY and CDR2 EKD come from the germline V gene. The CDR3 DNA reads TGTGCCTGTGACGCCGGGATGCTCGGAGGGACCTGGGACACCCGACAGATGTTTTTC. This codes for CACDAGMLGGTWDTRQMFF.

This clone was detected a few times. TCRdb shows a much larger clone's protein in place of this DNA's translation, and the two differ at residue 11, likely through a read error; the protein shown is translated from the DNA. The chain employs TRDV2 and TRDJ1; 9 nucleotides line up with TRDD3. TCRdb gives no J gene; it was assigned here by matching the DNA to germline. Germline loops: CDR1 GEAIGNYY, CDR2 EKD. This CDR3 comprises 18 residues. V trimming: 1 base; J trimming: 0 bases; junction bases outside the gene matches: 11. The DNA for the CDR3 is TGTGCCTGTGACACTTACGACTGGGGGACTCACCACACCGATAAACTCATCTTT. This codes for CACDTYDWGTHHTDKLIF.

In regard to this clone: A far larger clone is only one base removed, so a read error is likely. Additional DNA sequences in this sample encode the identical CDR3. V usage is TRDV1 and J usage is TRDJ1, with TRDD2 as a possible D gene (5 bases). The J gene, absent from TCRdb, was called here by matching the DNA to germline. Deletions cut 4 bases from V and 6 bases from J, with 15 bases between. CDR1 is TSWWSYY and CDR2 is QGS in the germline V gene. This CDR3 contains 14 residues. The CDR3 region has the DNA TGTGCTCTTGGGGTTCCTTCGTGGGTCTATAAACTCATCTTT. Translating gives CALGVPSWVYKLIF.

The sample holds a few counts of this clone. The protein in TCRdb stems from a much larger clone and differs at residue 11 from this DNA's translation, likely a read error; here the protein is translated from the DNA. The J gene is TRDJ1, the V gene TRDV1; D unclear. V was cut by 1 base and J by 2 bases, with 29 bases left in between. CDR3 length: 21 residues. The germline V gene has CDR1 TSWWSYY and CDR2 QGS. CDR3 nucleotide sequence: TGTGCTCTTGGGGAACGGCTACTCTGGTCTGGCGCCCCTCGGAGGACCGATAAACTCATCTTT. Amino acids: CALGERLLWSGAPRRTDKLIF.

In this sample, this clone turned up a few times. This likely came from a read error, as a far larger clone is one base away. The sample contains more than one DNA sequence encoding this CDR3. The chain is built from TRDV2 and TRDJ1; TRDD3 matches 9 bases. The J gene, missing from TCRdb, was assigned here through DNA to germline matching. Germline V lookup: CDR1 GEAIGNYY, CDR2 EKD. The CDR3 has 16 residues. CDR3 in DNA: TGTGCCTGTGACGAACTACTGGGGGGATACACTGATAAACTCATCTTT. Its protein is CACDELLGGYTDKLIF.

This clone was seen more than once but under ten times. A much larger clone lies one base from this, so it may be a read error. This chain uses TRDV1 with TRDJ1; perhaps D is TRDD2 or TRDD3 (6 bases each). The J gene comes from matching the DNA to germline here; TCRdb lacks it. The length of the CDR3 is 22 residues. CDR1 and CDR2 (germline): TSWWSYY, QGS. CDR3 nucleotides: TGTGCTCTGGGGGAGAAACCCTTCCCGATGGGGATCAGGGAGGTATACACCGATAAACTCATCTTT. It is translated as CALGEKPFPMGIREVYTDKLIF.

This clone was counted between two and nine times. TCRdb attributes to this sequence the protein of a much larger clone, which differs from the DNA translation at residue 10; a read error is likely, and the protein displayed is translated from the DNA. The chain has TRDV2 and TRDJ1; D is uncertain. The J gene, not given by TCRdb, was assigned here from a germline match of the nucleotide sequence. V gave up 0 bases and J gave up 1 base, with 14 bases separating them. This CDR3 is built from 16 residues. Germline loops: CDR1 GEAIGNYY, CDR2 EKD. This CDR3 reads CACDTVGAKCTDKLIF. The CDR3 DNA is TGTGCCTGTGACACCGTGGGTGCGAAGTGCACCGATAAACTCATCTTT.

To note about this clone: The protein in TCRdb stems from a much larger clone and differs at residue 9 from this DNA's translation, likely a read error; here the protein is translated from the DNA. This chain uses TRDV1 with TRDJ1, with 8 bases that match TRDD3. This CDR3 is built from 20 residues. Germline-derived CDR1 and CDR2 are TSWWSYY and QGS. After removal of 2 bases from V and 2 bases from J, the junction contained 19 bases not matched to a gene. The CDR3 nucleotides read TGTGCTCTTGGGGAAACCCGGTATCGGGGGATATATTCCCATACCGATAAACTCATCTTT. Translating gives CALGETRYRGIYSHTDKLIF.

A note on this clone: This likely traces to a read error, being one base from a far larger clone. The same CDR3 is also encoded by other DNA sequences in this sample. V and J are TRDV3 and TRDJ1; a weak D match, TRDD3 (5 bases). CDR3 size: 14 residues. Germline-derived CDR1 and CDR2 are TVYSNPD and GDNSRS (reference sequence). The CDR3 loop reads CAFGIRTVTDKLIF. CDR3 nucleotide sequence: TGTGCCTTCGGTATACGCACTGTCACCGATAAACTCATATTT. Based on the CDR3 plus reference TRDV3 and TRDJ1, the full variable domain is CDKVTQSSPDQTVASGSEVVLLCTYDTVYSNPDLFWYRIRPDYSFQFVFYGDNSRSEGADFTQGRFSVKHILTQKAFHLVISPVRTEDSATYYCAFGIRTVTDKLIFGKGTRVTVEP.

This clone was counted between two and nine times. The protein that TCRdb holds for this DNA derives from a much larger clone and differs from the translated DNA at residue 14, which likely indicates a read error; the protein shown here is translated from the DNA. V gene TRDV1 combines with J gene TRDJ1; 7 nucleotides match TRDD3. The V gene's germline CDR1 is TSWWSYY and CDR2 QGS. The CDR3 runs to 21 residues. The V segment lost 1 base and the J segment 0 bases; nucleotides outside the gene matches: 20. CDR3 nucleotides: TGTGCTCTTGGGGAACGTCCGAGGTACTGGGGAATGGTTTGGTACACCGATAAACTCATCTTT. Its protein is CALGERPRYWGMVWYTDKLIF.

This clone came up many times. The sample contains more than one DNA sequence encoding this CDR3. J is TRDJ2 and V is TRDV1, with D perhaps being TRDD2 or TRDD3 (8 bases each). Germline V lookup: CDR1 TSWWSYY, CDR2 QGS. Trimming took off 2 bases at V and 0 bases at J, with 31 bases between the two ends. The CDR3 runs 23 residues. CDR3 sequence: CALGEWGLPTRYWGSSLTAQLFF. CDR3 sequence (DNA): TGTGCTCTTGGGGAATGGGGACTTCCTACACGGTACTGGGGGTCTTCTTTGACAGCACAACTCTTCTTT.

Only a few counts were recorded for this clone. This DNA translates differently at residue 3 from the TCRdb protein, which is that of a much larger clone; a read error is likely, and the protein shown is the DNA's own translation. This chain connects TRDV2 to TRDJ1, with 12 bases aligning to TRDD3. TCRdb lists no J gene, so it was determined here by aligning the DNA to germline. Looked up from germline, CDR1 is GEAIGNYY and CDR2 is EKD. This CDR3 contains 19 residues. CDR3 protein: CAYITYWGIPSPYTGKLIF. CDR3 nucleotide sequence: TGTGCCTACATTACGTACTGGGGGATACCCTCCCCGTACACCGGTAAACTCATCTTT.

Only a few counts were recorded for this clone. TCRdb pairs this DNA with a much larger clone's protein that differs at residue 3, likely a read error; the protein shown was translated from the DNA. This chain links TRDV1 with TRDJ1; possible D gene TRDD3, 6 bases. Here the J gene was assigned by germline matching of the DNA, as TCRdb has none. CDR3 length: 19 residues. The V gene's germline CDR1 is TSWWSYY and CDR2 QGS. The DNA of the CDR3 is TGTGCTCCTGGGGTTGCGATACGTAAAACCAACCCGTACACCGATAAACTCATCTTT. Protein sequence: CAPGVAIRKTNPYTDKLIF.

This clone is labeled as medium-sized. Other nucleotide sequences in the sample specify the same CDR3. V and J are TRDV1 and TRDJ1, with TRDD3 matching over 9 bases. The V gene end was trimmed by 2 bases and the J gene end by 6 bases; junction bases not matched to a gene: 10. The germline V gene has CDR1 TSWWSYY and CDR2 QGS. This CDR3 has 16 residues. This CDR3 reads CALGEFPLGDIYKLIF. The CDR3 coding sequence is TGTGCTCTTGGGGAATTCCCATTGGGGGATATATATAAACTCATCTTT.

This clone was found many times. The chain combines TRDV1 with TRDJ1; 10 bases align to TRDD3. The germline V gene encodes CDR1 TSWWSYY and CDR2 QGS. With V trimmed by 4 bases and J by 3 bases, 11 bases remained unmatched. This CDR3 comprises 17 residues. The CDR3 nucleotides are TGTGCTCTTGGGGGACTACTGGGGGATTTTTTGGCCGATAAACTCATCTTT. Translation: CALGGLLGDFLADKLIF.

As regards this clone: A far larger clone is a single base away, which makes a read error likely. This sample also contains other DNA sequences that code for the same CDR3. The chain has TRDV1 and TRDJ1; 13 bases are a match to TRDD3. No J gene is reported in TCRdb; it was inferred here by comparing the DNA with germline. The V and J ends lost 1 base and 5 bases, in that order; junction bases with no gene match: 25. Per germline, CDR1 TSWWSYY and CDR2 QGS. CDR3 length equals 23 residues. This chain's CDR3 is CALGEPNTPGNYWGIRHADKLIF. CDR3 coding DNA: TGTGCTCTTGGGGAACCAAATACTCCCGGCAATTACTGGGGGATACGGCATGCTGATAAACTCATCTTT.

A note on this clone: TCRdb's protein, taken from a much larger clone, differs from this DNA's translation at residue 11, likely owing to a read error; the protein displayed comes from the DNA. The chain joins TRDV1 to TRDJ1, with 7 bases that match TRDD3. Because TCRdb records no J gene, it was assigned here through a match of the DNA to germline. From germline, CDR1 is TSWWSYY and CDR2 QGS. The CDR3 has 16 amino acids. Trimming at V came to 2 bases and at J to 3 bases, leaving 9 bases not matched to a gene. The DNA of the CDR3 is TGTGCTCTTGGGGAAGTCGGATACGCATACGCCGATAAACTCATCTTT. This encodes CALGEVGYAYADKLIF.